The T cell receptor (beta chain) under discussion was sequenced for a study of blood T cell repertoires in COVID-19. Background on the study: PBMCs, B-cell-depleted T cells, or T cells were the source of the cDNA or gDNA that made up the material.

In Seattle, patients joined the study during active infection and were tracked longitudinally. Germline CDR1 reads MGHRA; CDR2 reads YSYEKL. Trimming pared 0 bases from V and 9 bases from J, leaving 12 bases between. The length of the CDR3 is 14 residues. Clones were read by immunoSEQ multiplex PCR, and TCRdb kept only the in-frame ones, dropping some. Counted here are 150,000 to 200,000 clones, about 92% occurring once; the ten biggest clones make up 4.8%. The sequence was obtained from a man younger than 45 with COVID-19, enrolled during active disease. This sequence joins TRBV4-1 and TRBJ2-4; perhaps TRBD1 as D (5 bases). Sequenced input: peripheral blood. The CDR3 nucleotides are TGCGCCAGCAGCCAAGATTGGCAGGGTGGCATTCAGTACTTC. Its protein is CASSQDWQGGIQYF.